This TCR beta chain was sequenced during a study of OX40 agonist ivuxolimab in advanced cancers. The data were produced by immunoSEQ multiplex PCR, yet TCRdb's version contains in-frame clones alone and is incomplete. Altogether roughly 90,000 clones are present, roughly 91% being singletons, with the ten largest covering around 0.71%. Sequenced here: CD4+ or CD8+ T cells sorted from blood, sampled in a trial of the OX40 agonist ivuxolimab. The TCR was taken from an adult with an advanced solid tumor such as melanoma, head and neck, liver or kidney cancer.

The CDR3 region has the DNA TGCGCCAGCAGCCAAGCCCGGACAGCCTCTGGAAACACCATATATTTT. Translation: CASSQARTASGNTIYF. This chain connects TRBV4-3 to TRBJ1-3; D possibly corresponds to TRBD1 (6 bases). V shed 1 base and J shed 0 bases, with 10 bases lying between them. The CDR3 covers 16 residues. Looked up from germline, CDR1 is LGHNA and CDR2 is YSLEER.